This TCR beta chain was obtained from a study of human T cells and chemical hapten exposure. One entry per CDR3 protein, called by TCRdb with MiXCR from the RACE reads. The sample lists fewer than 130,000 distinct CDR3 sequences; about 10% were seen once. As to time point: patch test 1, 2 weeks after DPC sensitization. Regarding treatment: therapeutic diphenylcyclopropenone sensitization with weekly scalp DPC. Germline CDR1 is GTSNPN and CDR2 is SVGIG (reference sequence). Trimming at V came to 0 bases and at J to 6 bases, leaving 6 bases not matched to a gene. This CDR3 spans 14 amino acids. This clonotype originated in a woman in her thirties or forties with alopecia areata. Some clones in this sample may be carry-over from other donors' samples. V gene TRBV30 combines with J gene TRBJ1-1; 8 nucleotides agree with TRBD1. This sample comprised whole blood, obtained in connection with sensitization to the hapten diphenylcyclopropenone (DPC). CDR3 sequence (DNA): TGTGCCTGGAGTGTAGCAGGGGGCTGGGCTGAAGCTTTCTTT. Protein: CAWSVAGGWAEAFF.